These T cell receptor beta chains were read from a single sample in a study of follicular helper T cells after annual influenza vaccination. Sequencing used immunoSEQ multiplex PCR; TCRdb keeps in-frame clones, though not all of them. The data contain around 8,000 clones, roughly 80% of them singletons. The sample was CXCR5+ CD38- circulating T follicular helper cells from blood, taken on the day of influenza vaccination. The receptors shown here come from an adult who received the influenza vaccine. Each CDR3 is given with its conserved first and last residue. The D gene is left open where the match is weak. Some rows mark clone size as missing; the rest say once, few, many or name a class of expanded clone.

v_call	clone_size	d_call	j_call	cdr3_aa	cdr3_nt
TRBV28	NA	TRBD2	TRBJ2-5	CASSLRLAGVIRETQYF	TGTGCCAGCAGTTTACGACTAGCGGGGGTAATCAGAGAGACCCAGTACTTC
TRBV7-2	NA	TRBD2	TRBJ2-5	CASSLSGGQETQYF	TGTGCCAGCAGCTTAAGCGGGGGACAAGAGACCCAGTACTTC
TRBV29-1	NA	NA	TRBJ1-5	CSVVWGTNQPQHF	TGCAGCGTTGTTTGGGGGACTAATCAGCCCCAGCATTTT
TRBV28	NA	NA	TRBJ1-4	CASRDSATNEKLFF	TGTGCCAGCCGGGACTCTGCAACTAATGAAAAACTGTTTTTT
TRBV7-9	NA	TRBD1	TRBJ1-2	CASSRDRVGGYTF	TGTGCCAGCAGTCGGGACAGGGTGGGTGGCTACACCTTC
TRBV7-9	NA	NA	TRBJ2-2	CASSLIIDGELFF	TGTGCCAGCAGCTTAATCATAGACGGGGAGCTGTTTTTT
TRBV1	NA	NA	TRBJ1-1	CTSSQEGDSPMDTEAFF	TGCACCAGCAGCCAAGAGGGGGACAGTCCGATGGACACTGAAGCTTTCTTT
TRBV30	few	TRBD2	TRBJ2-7	CAWSAGGPGEQYF	TGTGCCTGGAGCGCGGGGGGGCCGGGCGAGCAGTACTTC
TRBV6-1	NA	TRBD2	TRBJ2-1	CASSEGSLAGGYNEQFF	TGTGCCAGCAGTGAAGGGAGTCTAGCGGGGGGGTACAATGAGCAGTTCTTC
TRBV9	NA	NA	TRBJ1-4	CASSVGSRGNEKLFF	TGTGCCAGCAGCGTAGGTTCCAGGGGAAATGAAAAACTGTTTTTT
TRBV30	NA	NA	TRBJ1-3	CALGGSSVGNTIYF	TGTGCCCTGGGTGGCTCCTCGGTGGGAAACACCATATATTTT
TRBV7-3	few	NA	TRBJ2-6	CASSLQSGIGTGANVLTF	TGTGCCAGCAGCTTACAATCAGGAATAGGCACTGGGGCCAACGTCCTGACTTTC
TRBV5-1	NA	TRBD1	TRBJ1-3	CASSWGQAGNTIYF	TGCGCCAGCAGCTGGGGACAGGCTGGAAACACCATATATTTT
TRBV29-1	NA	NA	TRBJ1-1	CSVLKDTTEAFF	TGCAGCGTTCTTAAAGATACCACTGAAGCTTTCTTT
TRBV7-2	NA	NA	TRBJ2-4	CASSLSSGSKNIQYF	TGTGCCAGCAGCTTATCTTCCGGGTCCAAAAACATTCAGTACTTC
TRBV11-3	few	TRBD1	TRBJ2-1	CASSLSDRYNEQFF	TGTGCCAGCAGCCTTTCGGACAGGTACAATGAGCAGTTCTTC
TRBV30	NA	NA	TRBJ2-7	CAWSLLTYEQYF	TGTGCCTGGAGTCTGTTAACCTACGAGCAGTACTTC
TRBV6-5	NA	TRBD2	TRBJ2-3	CASSYSISGRGDTQYF	TGTGCCAGCAGTTACTCAATTAGCGGGAGGGGGGATACGCAGTATTTT
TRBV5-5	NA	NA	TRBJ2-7	CASSRMGGPEQYF	TGTGCCAGCAGCCGCATGGGGGGGCCCGAGCAGTACTTC
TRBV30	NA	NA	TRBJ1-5	CAWSVQPNQPQHF	TGTGCCTGGAGTGTACAGCCCAATCAGCCCCAGCATTTT
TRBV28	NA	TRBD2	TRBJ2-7	CASSLYGGAYEQYF	TGTGCCAGCAGTTTATACGGGGGGGCCTACGAGCAGTACTTC
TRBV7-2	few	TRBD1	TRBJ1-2	CASRPQQGHYGYTF	TGTGCCAGCAGGCCACAACAGGGGCACTATGGCTACACCTTC
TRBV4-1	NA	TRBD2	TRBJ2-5	CASSRSTGRGLQETQYF	TGCGCCAGCAGCAGAAGCACGGGGCGGGGGTTGCAAGAGACCCAGTACTTC
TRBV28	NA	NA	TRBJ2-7	CASSPLSLRQGWRGVYEQYF	TGTGCCAGCAGTCCGCTCTCCCTCCGACAGGGCTGGAGGGGGGTATACGAGCAGTACTTC
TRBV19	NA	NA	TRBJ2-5	CASSIGRTQETQYF	TGTGCCAGTAGTATCGGCAGGACCCAAGAGACCCAGTACTTC
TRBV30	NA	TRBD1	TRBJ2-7	CAWNRGSYEQYF	TGTGCCTGGAACAGGGGATCCTACGAGCAGTACTTC
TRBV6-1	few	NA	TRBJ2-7	CASSEMWDPLYEQYF	TGTGCCAGCAGTGAAATGTGGGATCCTCTCTACGAGCAGTACTTC
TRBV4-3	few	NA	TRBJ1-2	CASSQSEGYRDGYTF	TGCGCCAGCAGCCAATCTGAAGGGTATCGGGATGGCTACACCTTC
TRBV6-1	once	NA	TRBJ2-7	CATRLTSYEQYF	TGTGCCACTAGATTGACATCCTACGAGCAGTACTTC
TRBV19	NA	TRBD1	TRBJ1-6	CASKGSGQGNSPLHF	TGTGCCAGTAAAGGCTCGGGACAGGGAAATTCACCCCTCCACTTT
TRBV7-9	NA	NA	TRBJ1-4	CASSLTGGAEKLFF	TGTGCCAGCAGCTTAACAGGCGGGGCTGAAAAACTGTTTTTT